The clone carrying this TCR beta chain has just one count. Its antigen is unknown. The germline V gene has CDR1 MGHRA and CDR2 YSYEKL. Trimming left V 1 base short and J 5 bases short, with 11 bases between. The CDR3 has 14 residues. The PCR ran on 60 Vbeta and 13 Jbeta primers. Only in-frame clones appear in the TCRdb table, and some are missing; sequencing was by immunoSEQ multiplex PCR. The profile shows fewer than 250,000 clones, about 80% of them singletons. The data were obtained in a study of cytomegalovirus exposure and HLA in healthy donors. Study-wide points: The authors enumerated 164 TCR beta chains as linked to cytomegalovirus.

The chain links TRBV4-1 to TRBJ2-5; D perhaps matches TRBD1 (6 bases). This receptor was obtained from a woman in her twenties or thirties in good health and CMV-seropositive. The sequencing input was PBMCs. The CDR3 coding sequence is TGCGCCAGCAGCCAAGGTTACAGGGAGGAGACCCAGTACTTC. It codes for CASSQGYREETQYF.